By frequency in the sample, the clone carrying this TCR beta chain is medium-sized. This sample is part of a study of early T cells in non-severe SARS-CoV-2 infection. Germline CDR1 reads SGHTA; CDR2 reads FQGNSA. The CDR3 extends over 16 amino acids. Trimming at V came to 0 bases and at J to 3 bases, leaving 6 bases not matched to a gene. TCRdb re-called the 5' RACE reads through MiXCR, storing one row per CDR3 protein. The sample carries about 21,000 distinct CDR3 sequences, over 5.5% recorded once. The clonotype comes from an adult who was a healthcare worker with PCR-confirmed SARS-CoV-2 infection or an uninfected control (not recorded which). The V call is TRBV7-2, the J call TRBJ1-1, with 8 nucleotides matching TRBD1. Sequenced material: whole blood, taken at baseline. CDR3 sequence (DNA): TGTGCCAGCAGCTTAGCGCTGGCAGGGGGCTACACTGAAGCTTTCTTT. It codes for CASSLALAGGYTEAFF.